This T cell receptor (beta chain) was retrieved from a study of cytomegalovirus exposure and HLA in healthy donors. Primers: 60 Vbeta forward and 13 Jbeta reverse. Assay used: immunoSEQ multiplex PCR; TCRdb lists only in-frame clones, some missing. The table shows approximately 140,000 clones, with about 77% occurring only once. Study-wide results and limits: In most subjects, TCR beta sequences reportedly gave accurate predictions of HLA-A and HLA-B alleles.

The CDR3 consists of 13 residues. Germline loops: CDR1 MNHEY, CDR2 SMNVEV (reference sequence). V lost 1 base and J lost 5, with 7 bases in between. Remarks on this clone: No antigen is known for it.

The sample taken for sequencing was PBMCs. The clonotype comes from a female donor in good health and CMV-seronegative. The chain has TRBV27 and TRBJ2-3; D is uncertain. The CDR3 coding sequence is TGTGCCAGCAGTTTATACGGTGTAGATACGCAGTATTTT. Protein sequence: CASSLYGVDTQYF.